The entry that follows covers one T cell receptor (beta chain) sequence. Its antigen is unknown. The input lacks base qualities; no much larger clone sits a single base away. V loses 0 bases, J loses 1 base, and the germline ends lie 16 bases apart. CDR1 is given as LGHNA and CDR2 as YNFKEQ, both from the germline V gene. The cysteine opens and the phenylalanine closes a CDR3 of 17 amino acids. The CDR3 DNA has 51 bases and is translated from base 1. Preparation of the library involved UMI-ligation and nested PCR. The beta constant-region primer was an equimolar mix of two oligonucleotides covering both TRBC1 and TRBC2. Four rounds of PCR, combining the SP2 primer with nested alpha and beta constant-region primers, were used to amplify the ligated cDNA. A single-stranded oligonucleotide carrying the SP2 primer and a 12-nucleotide UMI was ligated to the 3' end of the cDNA by T4 RNA ligase 1. Incubation of the ligation reaction was carried out at 16 degrees C for roughly 19-24 hours. To avoid over-amplification, PCR2 was usually performed as a SYBR Green qPCR and halted once a predetermined threshold was reached. Every purification after the first one was done using Agencourt AMPure XP magnetic beads. Libraries were quantified by Qubit and checked on a TapeStation, with a main peak expected near 650 bp. Sequencing of the pooled libraries was done on an Illumina MiSeq using v2 2x251 paired-end kits, which typically yielded roughly 0.95-2.3 million reads per sample. Each sample's library went into the pool at approximately 4 nM, and roughly 4.5-7.5% PhiX was added to help with cluster recognition. As for the original processing: Decombinator assigned V and J genes to Demultiplexor-processed FASTQ reads by tag matching, allowing a single base-pair mismatch. Collapsinator used UMIs to correct both sequencing errors and frequency errors arising from PCR heterogeneity. CDR3Translator translated TCRs and extracted CDR3s from the conserved cysteine to the FGXG phenylalanine, flagging non-productive sequences. Gini, Shannon entropy and inverse Simpson indices were calculated on repertoires that had been subsampled to equal numbers of UMI-defined TCRs. Power-law fits to clonotype abundance distributions were performed by maximum likelihood within the linear range. Similar UMI counts, unique TCR numbers and clonal distributions were obtained with the pipeline and with MIGEC on one naive CD8 sample. One analysis removed from the naive repertoire any naive TCRs that were also present in any memory subset from the same donor. The repertoires were searched for about 7,300 CMV-associated CDR3 sequences that had been compiled from VDJdb and a published dataset. TCRdb itself trimmed the public reads at Q25 with fastp, ran MiXCR and retained productive beta chains. Duplicate CDR3 protein sequences are folded into a single record with the most common DNA and genes. TCRdb assigned the V and J calls; the authors' analysis was not used. The sample table contains just over 80,000 distinct CDR3 sequences; only one count was recorded for approximately 9.2% of them. The ten largest clones add up to 1.2% of the sample.

The sample comes from a study of naive and memory T cell subsets (dated by TCRdb to 2016 to 2017). Turning to the overall study: Sorted naive and memory T cell subsets from peripheral blood were analyzed in the study using a UMI-based, open-source pipeline for TCR alpha and beta sequencing. Complete agreement was observed between the functional CMV T cell responses and the IgG serology results. RNA was DNase-treated and reverse transcribed with TCR constant-region primers, mostly using SuperScript III. The investigation overall reported the following: RNA-based TCR counts may be affected by expression changes linked to T cell activation and differentiation. Each clonotype was defined as a single alpha or beta chain sequence rather than as a paired alpha/beta receptor. In both CD4 and CD8 cells, a rise in Gini index and a fall in Shannon and inverse Simpson diversity were observed from naive through CM, EM and EMRA. TCR abundance followed a power law whose exponent differed between naive and memory subsets but was consistent across the three individuals. The repertoire findings for the naive and memory subsets could not be validated, as no ground truth was available. Following error correction, more than 95% of naive TCR sequences occurred only once, which made naive abundance distributions much steeper than those of memory subsets. A few larger clonotypes were found in naive repertoires, especially CD8, and these larger clonotypes were possibly memory cells re-expressing CD45RA.

TCR alpha and beta chain libraries were amplified separately from the second PCR step onward. CMV status of each donor was established by measuring IFNgamma production from CD4+ T cells after fresh PBMCs were stimulated overnight with CMV viral lysate. Miltenyi beads were used first to positively select CD4 T cells, and CD8 T cells were then positively selected from the CD4-negative fraction. Cells stained for CD3, CD4, CD8, CD45RA, CD27 and a live/dead dye were sorted on a BD Aria II into four subsets by CD45RA and CD27. Blood came from a few healthy volunteers, each fractionated into CD4 and CD8 T cells and then into four differentiation subsets. Approximately 0.13 L of peripheral blood was drawn per donor, and PBMC were isolated by Ficoll-Paque PLUS density-gradient centrifugation. After sorting, cells were lysed in RLT buffer, RNA was extracted using a Qiagen RNeasy kit, and the extracted RNA was stored at -80 degrees C.

The rearrangement joined TRBV4-2 to TRBJ2-7; no D gene is confidently identified. This receptor was taken from a human donor in good health. The sequencing input was naive CD8+ T cells from blood. In light of the paper, this sample's cell subset or site label describes: naive T cells, CD45RA high CD27+. The DNA reads TGTGCCAGCAGCCAAGATACGTCGGGCAGTTTGTCCTACGAGCAGTACTTC. Its protein product is CASSQDTSGSLSYEQYF.